This TCR beta chain was sequenced during a study of T cells in Graves' hyperthyroidism and ophthalmopathy. Across the whole study: The initial diagnosis was the point when peripheral blood was collected, ahead of any treatment.

Study-level findings and limits: Ophthalmopathy got predicted by the model a median 6.5 months before its onset. Researchers found most expanded thyroid clonotypes above 0.001 in blood as well.

The CDR3 spans 15 residues. J was trimmed by 1 base and V by 6 bases; bases with no gene match: 2. Germline V gene lookup returns CDR1 SNHLY and CDR2 FYNNEI. A Clinical Activity Score of at least 3, a NOSPECS grade of at least 4 and a duration under 3 months were recorded in the ophthalmopathy patients. Amplification of TCR beta CDR3 regions was performed using RNA transcripts as template. First-round RT-PCR of the TCR CDR3 relied on the HTBI primer set. TCRdb passed the multiplex PCR reads through MiXCR, listing each CDR3 protein once. This table has 300,000 to 400,000 distinct CDR3 sequences, around a sixth appearing once. This clonotype was detected ten times or more. Its matching antigen is unknown.

Material: blood. The chain combines TRBV2 with TRBJ2-2; 10 nucleotides agree with TRBD2. This sequence was found in a man aged 18 to 35 with Graves' ophthalmopathy. As DNA, the CDR3 is TGTGCCAGCAGGCGACTAGCGGGGAACACCGGGGAGCTGTTTTTT. This gives the protein CASRRLAGNTGELFF.